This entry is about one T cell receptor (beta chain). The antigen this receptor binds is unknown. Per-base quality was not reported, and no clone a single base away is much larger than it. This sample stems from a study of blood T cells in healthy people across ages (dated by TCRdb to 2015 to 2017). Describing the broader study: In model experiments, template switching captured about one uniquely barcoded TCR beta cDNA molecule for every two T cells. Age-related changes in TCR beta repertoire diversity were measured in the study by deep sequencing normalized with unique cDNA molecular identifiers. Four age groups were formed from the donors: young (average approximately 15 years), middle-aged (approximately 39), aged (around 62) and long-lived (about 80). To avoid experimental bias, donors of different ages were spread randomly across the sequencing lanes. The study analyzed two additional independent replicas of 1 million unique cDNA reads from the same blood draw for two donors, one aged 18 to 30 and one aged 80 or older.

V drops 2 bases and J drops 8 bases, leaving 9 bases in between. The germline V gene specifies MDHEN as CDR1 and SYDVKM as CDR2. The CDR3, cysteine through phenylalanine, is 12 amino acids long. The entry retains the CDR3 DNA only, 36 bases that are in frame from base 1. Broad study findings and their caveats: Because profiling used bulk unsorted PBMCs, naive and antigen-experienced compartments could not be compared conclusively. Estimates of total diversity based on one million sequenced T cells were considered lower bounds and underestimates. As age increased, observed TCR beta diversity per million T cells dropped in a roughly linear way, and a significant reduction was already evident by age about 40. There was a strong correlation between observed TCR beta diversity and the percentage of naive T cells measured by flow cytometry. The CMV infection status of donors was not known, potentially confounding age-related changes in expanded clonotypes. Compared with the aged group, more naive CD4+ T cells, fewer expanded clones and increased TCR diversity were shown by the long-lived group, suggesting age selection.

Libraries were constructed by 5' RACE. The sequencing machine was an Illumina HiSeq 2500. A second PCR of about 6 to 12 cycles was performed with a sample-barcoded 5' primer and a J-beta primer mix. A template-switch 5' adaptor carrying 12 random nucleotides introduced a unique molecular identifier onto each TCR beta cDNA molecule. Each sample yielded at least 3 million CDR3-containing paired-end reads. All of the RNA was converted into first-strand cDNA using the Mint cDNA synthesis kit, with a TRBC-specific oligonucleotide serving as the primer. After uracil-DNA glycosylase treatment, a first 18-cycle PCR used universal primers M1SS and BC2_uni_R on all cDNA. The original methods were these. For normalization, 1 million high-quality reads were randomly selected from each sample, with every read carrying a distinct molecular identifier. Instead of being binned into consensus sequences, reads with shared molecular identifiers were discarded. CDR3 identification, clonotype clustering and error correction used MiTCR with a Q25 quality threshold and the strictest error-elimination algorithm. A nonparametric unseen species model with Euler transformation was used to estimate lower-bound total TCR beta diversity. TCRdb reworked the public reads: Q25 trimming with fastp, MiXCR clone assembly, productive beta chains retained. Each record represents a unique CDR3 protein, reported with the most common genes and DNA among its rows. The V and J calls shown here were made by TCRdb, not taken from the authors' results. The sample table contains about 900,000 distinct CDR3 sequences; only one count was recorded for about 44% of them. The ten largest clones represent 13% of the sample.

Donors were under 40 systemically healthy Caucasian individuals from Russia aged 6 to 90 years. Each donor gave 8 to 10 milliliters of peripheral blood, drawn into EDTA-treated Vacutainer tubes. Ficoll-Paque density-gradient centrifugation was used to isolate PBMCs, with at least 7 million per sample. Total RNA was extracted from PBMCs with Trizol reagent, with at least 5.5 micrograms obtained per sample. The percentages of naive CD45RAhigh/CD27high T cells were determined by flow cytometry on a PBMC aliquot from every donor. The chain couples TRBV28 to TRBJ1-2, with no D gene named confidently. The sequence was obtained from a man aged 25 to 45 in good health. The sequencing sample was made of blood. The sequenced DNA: TGTGCCAGCAGTTTACCCGAAGGAGGCTACACCTTC. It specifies CASSLPEGGYTF.